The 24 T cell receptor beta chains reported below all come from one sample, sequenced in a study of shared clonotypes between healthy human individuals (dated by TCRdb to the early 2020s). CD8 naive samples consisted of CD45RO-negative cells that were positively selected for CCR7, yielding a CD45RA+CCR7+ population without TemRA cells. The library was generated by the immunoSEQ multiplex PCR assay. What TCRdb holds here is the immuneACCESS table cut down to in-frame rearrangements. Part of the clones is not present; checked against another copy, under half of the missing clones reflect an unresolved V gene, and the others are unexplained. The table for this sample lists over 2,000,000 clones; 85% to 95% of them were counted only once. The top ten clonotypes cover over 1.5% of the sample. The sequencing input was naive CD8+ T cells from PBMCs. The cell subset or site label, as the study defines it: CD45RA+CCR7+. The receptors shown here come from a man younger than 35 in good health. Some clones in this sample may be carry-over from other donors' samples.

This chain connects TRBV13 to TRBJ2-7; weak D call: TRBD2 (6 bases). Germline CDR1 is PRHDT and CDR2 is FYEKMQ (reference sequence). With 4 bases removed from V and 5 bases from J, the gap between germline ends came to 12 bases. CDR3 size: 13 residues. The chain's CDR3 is CASSSQGGDEQYF. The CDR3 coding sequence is TGTGCCAGCAGCTCCCAAGGCGGGGACGAGCAGTACTTC.

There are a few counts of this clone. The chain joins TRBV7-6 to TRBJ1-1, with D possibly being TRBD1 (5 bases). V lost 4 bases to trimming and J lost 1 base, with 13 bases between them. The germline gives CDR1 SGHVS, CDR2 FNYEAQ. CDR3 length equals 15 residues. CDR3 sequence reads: CASSSDRDGNTEAFF. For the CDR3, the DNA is TGTGCCAGCAGCTCCGACCGGGACGGGAACACTGAAGCTTTCTTT.

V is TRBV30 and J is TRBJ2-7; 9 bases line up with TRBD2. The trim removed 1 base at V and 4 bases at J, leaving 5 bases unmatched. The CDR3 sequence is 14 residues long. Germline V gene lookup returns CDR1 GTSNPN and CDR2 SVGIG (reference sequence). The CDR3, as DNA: TGTGCCTGGAGTGGTAGCGGGAGAGTTTACGAGCAGTACTTC. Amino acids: CAWSGSGRVYEQYF.

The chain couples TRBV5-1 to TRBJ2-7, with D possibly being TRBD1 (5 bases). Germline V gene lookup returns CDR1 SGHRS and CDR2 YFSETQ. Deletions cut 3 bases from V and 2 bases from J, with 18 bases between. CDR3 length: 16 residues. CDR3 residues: CASSSPRDSRTYEQYF. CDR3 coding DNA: TGCGCCAGCAGCTCCCCCCGCGACAGTCGAACCTACGAGCAGTACTTC.

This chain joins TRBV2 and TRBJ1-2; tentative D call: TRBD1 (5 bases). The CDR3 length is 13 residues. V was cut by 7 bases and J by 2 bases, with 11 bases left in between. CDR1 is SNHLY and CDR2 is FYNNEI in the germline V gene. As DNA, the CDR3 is TGTGCCAGCACCGGGGCAGGGAACTATGGCTACACCTTC. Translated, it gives CASTGAGNYGYTF.

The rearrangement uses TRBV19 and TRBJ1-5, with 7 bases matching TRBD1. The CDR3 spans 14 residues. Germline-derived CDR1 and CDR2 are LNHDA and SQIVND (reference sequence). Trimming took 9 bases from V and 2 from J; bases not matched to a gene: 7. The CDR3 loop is CASRGGTGNQPQHF. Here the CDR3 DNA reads TGTGCCAGCCGGGGGGGGACAGGCAATCAGCCCCAGCATTTT.

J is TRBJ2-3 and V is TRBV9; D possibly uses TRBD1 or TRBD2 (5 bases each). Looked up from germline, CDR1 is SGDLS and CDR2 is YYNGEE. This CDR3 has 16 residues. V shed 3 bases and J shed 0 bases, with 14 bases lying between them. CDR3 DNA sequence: TGTGCCAGCAGCGAGAGGGGTGGCGGGAGCACAGATACGCAGTATTTT. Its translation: CASSERGGGSTDTQYF.

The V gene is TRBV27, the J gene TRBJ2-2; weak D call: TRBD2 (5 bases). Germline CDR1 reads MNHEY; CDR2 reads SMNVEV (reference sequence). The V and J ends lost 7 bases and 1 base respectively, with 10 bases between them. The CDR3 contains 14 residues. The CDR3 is CASTVEGNTGELFF. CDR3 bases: TGTGCCAGCACTGTAGAGGGGAACACCGGGGAGCTGTTTTTT.

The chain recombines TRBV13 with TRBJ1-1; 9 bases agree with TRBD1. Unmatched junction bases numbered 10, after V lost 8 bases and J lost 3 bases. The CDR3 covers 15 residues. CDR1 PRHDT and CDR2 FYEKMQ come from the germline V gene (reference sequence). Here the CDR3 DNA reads TGTGCCAGCGGTTACAGGGGGCGCTGGGACACTGAAGCTTTCTTT. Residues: CASGYRGRWDTEAFF.

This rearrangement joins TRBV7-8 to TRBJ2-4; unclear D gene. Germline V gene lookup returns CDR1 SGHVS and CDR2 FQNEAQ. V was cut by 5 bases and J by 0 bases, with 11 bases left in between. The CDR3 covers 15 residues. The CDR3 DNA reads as TGTGCCAGCAGCGACACCTCCTTAGCCAAAAACATTCAGTACTTC. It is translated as CASSDTSLAKNIQYF.

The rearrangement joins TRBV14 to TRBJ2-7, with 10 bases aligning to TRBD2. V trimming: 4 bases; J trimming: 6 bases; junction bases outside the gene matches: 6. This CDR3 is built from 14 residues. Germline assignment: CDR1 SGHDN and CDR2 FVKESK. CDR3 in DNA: TGTGCCAGCAGCCTCACTAGCGGGATCGGCGAGCAGTACTTC. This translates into CASSLTSGIGEQYF.

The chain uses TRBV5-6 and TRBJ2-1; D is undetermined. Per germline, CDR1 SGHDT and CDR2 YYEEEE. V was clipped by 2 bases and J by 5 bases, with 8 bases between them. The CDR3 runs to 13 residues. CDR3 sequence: CASSLWQNNEQFF. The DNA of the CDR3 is TGTGCCAGCAGCTTATGGCAAAACAATGAGCAGTTCTTC.

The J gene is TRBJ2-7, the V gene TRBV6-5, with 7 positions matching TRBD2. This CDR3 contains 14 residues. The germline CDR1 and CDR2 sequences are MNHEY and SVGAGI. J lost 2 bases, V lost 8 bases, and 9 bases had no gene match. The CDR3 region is CASRLGGETYEQYF. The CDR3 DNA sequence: TGTGCCAGCCGGTTGGGAGGGGAAACCTACGAGCAGTACTTC.

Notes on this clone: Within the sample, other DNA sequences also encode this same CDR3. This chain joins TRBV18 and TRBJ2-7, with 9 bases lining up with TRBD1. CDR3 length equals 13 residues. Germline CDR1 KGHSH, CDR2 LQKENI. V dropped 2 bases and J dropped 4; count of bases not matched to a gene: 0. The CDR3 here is CASSPGTGYEQYF. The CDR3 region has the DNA TGTGCCAGCTCACCAGGGACAGGGTACGAGCAGTACTTC.

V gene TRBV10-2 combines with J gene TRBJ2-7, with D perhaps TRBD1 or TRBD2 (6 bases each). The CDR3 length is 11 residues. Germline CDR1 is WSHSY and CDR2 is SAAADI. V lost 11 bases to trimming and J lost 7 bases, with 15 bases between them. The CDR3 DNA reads TGCGCCGCGGAAGGGGGGAGGGAGCAGTACTTC. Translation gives CAAEGGREQYF.

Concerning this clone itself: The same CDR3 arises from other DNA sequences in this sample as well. This chain's CDR3 is CASSLRRPTDTQYF. The CDR3 nucleotides are TGTGCCAGCAGCTTACGACGACCCACAGATACGCAGTATTTT. The V and J genes are TRBV7-3 and TRBJ2-3; D remains ambiguous. V lost 2 bases and J 2 bases, leaving 8 bases between the germline ends. The CDR3 contains 14 residues. Germline V gene data show CDR1 as SGHTA and CDR2 as FQGTGA.

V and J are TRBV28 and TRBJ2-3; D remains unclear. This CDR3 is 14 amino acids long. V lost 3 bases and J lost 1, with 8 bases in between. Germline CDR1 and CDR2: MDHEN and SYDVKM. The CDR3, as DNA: TGTGCCAGCAGTTTTTGGAAACGCACAGATACGCAGTATTTT. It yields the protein CASSFWKRTDTQYF.

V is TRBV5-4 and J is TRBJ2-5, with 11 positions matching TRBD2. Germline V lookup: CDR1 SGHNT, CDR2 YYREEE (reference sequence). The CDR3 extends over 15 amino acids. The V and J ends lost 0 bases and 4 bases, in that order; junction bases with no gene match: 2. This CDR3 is CASSLVLAGGETQYF. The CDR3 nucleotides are TGTGCCAGCAGCTTGGTCCTAGCGGGAGGAGAGACCCAGTACTTC.

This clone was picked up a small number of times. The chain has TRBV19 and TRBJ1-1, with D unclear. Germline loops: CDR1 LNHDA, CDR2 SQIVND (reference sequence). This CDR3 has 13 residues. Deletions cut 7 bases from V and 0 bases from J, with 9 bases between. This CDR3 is CASTGGMNTEAFF. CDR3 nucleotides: TGTGCCAGTACAGGAGGCATGAACACTGAAGCTTTCTTT.

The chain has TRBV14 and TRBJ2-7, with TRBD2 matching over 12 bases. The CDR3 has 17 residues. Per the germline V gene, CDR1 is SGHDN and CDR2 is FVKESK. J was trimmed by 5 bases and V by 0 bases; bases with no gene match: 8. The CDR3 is CASSQEPPSGRAHEQYF. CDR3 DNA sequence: TGTGCCAGCAGCCAAGAGCCCCCTAGCGGGAGGGCGCACGAGCAGTACTTC.

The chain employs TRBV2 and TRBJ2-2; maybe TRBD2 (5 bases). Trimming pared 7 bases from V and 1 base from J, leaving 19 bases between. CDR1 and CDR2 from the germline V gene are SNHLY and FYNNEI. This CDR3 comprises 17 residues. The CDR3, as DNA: TGTGCCAGCAATGTCCGACTCTACAGCGGGAACACCGGGGAGCTGTTTTTT. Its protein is CASNVRLYSGNTGELFF.

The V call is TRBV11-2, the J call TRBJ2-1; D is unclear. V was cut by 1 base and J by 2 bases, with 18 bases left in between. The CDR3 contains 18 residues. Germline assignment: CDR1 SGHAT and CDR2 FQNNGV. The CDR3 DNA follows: TGTGCCAGCAGCTTAGTTAGGTCTACGCCTAAACCCTACAATGAGCAGTTCTTC. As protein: CASSLVRSTPKPYNEQFF.

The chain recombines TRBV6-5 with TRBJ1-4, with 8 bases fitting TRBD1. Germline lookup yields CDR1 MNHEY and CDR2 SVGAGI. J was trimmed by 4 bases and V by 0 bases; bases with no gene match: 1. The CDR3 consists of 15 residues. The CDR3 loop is CASSYSDRGNEKLFF. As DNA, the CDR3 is TGTGCCAGCAGTTACTCTGACAGGGGTAATGAAAAACTGTTTTTT.

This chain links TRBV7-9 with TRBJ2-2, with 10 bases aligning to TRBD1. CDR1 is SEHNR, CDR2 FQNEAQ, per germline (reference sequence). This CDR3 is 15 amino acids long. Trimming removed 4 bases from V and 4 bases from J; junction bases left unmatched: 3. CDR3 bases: TGTGCCAGCAGCTCCAGACAGGGGGCCACCGGGGAGCTGTTTTTT. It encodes CASSSRQGATGELFF.